This T cell receptor (beta chain) was captured by sequencing in a study of beta chain features in type 1 diabetes. The authors reverse transcribed all of the isolated RNA, so sequencing captured expressed TCRB transcripts. Profiling relied on immunoSEQ multiplex PCR, and the TCRdb table lists in-frame clones only, not all of them. The sample lists about 900,000 clones, roughly a sixth occurring once. This clone came up a few times. The sequencing sample was made of naive CD4+ T cells from blood. The source of this sequence is a woman younger than 35 in good health.

The CDR3 loop is CASSFRRGYGYTF. The CDR3 DNA sequence: TGTGCCAGCAGCTTCCGGCGCGGCTATGGCTACACCTTC. The chain carries TRBV27 and TRBJ1-2, with D unclear. V lost 6 bases to trimming and J lost 4 bases, with 12 bases between them. Germline CDR1 reads MNHEY; CDR2 reads SMNVEV (reference sequence). The CDR3 is 13 residues long.